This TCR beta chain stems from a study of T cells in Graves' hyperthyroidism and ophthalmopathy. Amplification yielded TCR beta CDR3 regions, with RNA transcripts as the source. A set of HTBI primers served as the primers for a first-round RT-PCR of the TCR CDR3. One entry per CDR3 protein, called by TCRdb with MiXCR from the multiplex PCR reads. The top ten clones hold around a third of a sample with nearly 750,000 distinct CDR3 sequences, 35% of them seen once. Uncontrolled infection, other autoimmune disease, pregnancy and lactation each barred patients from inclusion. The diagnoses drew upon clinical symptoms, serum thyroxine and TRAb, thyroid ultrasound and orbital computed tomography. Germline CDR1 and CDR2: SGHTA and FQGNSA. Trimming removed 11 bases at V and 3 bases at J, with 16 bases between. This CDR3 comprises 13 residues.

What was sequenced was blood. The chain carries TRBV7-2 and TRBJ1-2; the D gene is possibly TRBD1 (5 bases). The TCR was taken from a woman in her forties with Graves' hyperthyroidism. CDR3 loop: CAWSDRGYYGYTF. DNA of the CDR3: TGTGCCTGGAGTGACCGGGGGTACTATGGCTACACCTTC.